This T cell receptor beta chain came from a study of cytomegalovirus exposure and HLA in healthy donors. Study outcomes and limitations: There were around 160 TCR beta chains listed as cytomegalovirus-associated. Many donors shared some public TCRs, even though most TCR sequences were rare. It was reported that the classifier diagnosed cytomegalovirus status with high specificity and sensitivity in both the original and validation cohorts. That first-cohort TCR clusters tended to co-occur in the approximately 120 validation repertoires was found in a later analysis.

Measured with immunoSEQ multiplex PCR; TCRdb has only the in-frame clones, and not every one. The sample shows 200,000 to 300,000 clones, 80% to 95% of them seen only once. V lost 5 bases to trimming and J lost 8 bases; unmatched junction nucleotides: 14. This CDR3 comprises 16 residues. Germline V gene lookup returns CDR1 SEHNR and CDR2 FQNEAQ (reference sequence). Details on this clone: What it recognizes is unknown.

The TCR was taken from a woman aged 30 to 39 in good health and CMV-seronegative. Material for sequencing was PBMCs. The chain is built from TRBV7-9 and TRBJ2-1, with 8 nucleotides matching TRBD1. CDR3 coding DNA: TGTGCCAGCAGCACCTCCCCCCCCGGACAGGGATATGAGCAGTTCTTC. It translates to CASSTSPPGQGYEQFF. Full variable domain (missing parts from reference TRBV7-9 and TRBJ2-1): DTGVSQNPRHKITKRGQNVTFRCDPISEHNRLYWYRQTLGQGPEFLTYFQNEAQLEKSRLLSDRFSAERPKGSFSTLEIQRTEQGDSAMYLCASSTSPPGQGYEQFFGPGTRLTVL.